A selection of T cell receptor beta chains follows, all from one sample in a study of shared clonotypes between healthy human individuals. Sequenced by immunoSEQ multiplex PCR; TCRdb stores in-frame clones only, minus some. The repertoire has around 2,000,000 clones, 95% of them found once; the top ten carry 0.1% to 0.15%. Sequenced material: naive CD4+ T cells sorted from blood. The receptors were gathered from a man aged 18 to 29 in good health. CDR3s include the opening cysteine and the closing phenylalanine or tryptophan. The order of the fields is clone size, V gene, CDR3 protein. Expanded clones get a size class; other rows say once, few or many, or leave the size out.

size: -
V: TRBV29-1
CDR3: CSAEGTGVGNTIYF

size: once
V: TRBV5-1
CDR3: CASSLTGGETQYF

size: -
V: TRBV5-1
CDR3: CASSLEGVNYEQYF

size: -
V: TRBV19
CDR3: CASSPGSLGNTIYF

size: once
V: TRBV5-1
CDR3: CASSLVAGSSYNEQFF

size: few
V: TRBV6-5
CDR3: CASSRDGWVYEQYF

size: -
V: TRBV6-5
CDR3: CASSRGGLESGQYF

size: once
V: TRBV10-3
CDR3: CAISETGPTEAFF

size: once
V: TRBV2
CDR3: CASGSVDEQFF

size: -
V: TRBV9
CDR3: CASSRKLQGARGNIQYF

size: -
V: TRBV7-2
CDR3: CASSLDGPVGSQHF

size: -
V: TRBV2
CDR3: CASSTGYEQYF

size: -
V: TRBV11-3
CDR3: CASSSRGGHYEQYF

size: -
V: TRBV30
CDR3: CAWSGPGLVNSPLHF

size: -
V: TRBV28
CDR3: CASRNRGLAGELFF

size: -
V: TRBV7-9
CDR3: CASRSSGSESYNEQFF

size: -
V: TRBV4-3
CDR3: CASSQDPAGSNTEAFF

size: -
V: TRBV30
CDR3: CAWKTASPTEAFF

size: -
V: TRBV27
CDR3: CASRPPRGSEQYF

size: -
V: TRBV2
CDR3: CASIKDSQLPYEQYF

size: -
V: TRBV5-1
CDR3: CASSLTSRDEQFF

size: -
V: TRBV11-2
CDR3: CASSLGDRGLNEKLFF

size: -
V: TRBV11-2
CDR3: CASSRTGINQPQHF

size: -
V: TRBV12-5
CDR3: CASGLDLRGTLNTEAFF

size: -
V: TRBV4-1
CDR3: CASSQDDSYQPQHF

size: -
V: TRBV29-1
CDR3: CSVAGTGGTGELFF